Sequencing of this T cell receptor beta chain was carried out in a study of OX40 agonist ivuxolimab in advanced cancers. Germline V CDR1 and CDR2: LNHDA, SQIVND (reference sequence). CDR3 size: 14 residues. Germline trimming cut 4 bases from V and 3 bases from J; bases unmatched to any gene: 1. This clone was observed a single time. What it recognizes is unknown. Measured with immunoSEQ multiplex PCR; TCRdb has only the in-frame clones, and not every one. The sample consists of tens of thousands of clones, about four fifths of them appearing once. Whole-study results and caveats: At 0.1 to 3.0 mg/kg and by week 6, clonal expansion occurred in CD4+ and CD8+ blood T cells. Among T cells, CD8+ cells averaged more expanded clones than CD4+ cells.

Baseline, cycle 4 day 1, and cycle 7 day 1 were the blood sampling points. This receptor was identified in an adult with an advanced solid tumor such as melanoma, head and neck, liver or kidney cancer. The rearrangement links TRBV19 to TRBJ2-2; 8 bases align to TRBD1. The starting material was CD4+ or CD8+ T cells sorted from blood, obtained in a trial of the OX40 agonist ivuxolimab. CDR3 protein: CASSRGQDTGELFF. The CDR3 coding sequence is TGTGCCAGTAGTAGGGGACAGGACACCGGGGAGCTGTTTTTT. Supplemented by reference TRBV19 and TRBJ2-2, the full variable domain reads DGGITQSPKYLFRKEGQNVTLSCEQNLNHDAMYWYRQDPGQGLRLIYYSQIVNDFQKGDIAEGYSVSREKKESFPLTVTSAQKNPTAFYLCASSRGQDTGELFFGEGSRLTVL.